The entry that follows covers one TCR beta chain sequence. Its antigen is undetermined. These data are taken from a study of T cell repertoires in cytomegalovirus infection. Study details: Recently identified HLA-C-restricted CMV epitopes and well-studied HLA-B-restricted CMV epitopes were used by the study. Public signatures in TCR beta pointed to CMV infection and matching HLA type. Study results and limitations: Dominant in the ex vivo response were TCR beta clonotypes restricted by HLA-C and specific for CMV.

TCRdb passed the reads through MiXCR, listing each CDR3 protein once. The data show 450,000 to 600,000 distinct CDR3 sequences, roughly 43% seen once. The sequences come from cultured PBMCs, collected from culture after CMV antigen stimulation. This receptor was identified in a human donor in good health (CMV status not recorded). Some clones in this sample may be carry-over from other donors' samples.

Written as DNA, the CDR3 is TGTGCCAGCAGTGAAGCTGCGGAGACCCAGTACTTC. It specifies CASSEAAETQYF. J is TRBJ2-5 and V is TRBV2, with no clear D. Deletions cut 0 bases from V and 5 bases from J, with 4 bases between. The CDR3 covers 12 residues. Germline V gene data show CDR1 as SNHLY and CDR2 as FYNNEI.